The 3 T cell receptor beta chains below come from one sample, sequenced in a study of blood T cell repertoires in COVID-19. Here immunoSEQ multiplex PCR was the method, and the copy in TCRdb shows in-frame clones only, minus some. The data hold some 160,000 clones, with approximately 82% observed a single time. Sample: peripheral blood. The receptors shown here come from a woman between 65 and 79 years old who had recovered from COVID-19.

This chain links TRBV27 with TRBJ2-3, with 8 nucleotides matching TRBD2. Germline V gene lookup returns CDR1 MNHEY and CDR2 SMNVEV (reference sequence). The length of the CDR3 is 12 residues. V shed 6 bases, J shed 6 bases, and the junction held 2 bases outside the gene matches. CDR3 loop: CASSERGDTQYF. CDR3 nucleotide sequence: TGTGCCAGCAGCGAGCGGGGGGATACGCAGTATTTT.

The chain combines TRBV18 with TRBJ1-1; 12 nucleotides match TRBD1. After removal of 3 bases from V and 4 bases from J, the junction contained 6 bases not matched to a gene. The CDR3 is made up of 16 amino acids. Germline CDR1 and CDR2: KGHSH and LQKENI. CDR3: CASSPGQGALGTEAFF. The DNA of the CDR3 is TGTGCCAGCTCACCGGGACAGGGGGCCCTCGGCACTGAAGCTTTCTTT. The whole variable domain, remainder taken from reference TRBV18 and TRBJ1-1, is NAGVMQNPRHLVRRRGQEARLRCSPMKGHSHVYWYRQLPEEGLKFMVYLQKENIIDESGMPKERFSAEFPKEGPSILRIQQVVRGDSAAYFCASSPGQGALGTEAFFGQGTRLTVV.

This clone was detected only a few times. CDR3 residues: CASTGTGANTEAFF. Written as DNA, the CDR3 is TGTGCCAGCACCGGGACAGGGGCGAACACTGAAGCTTTCTTT. This chain joins TRBV25-1 and TRBJ1-1; 10 bases align to TRBD1. The V gene end was trimmed by 7 bases and the J gene end by 1 base; junction bases not matched to a gene: 3. CDR1 and CDR2 from the germline V gene are MGHDK and SYGVNS. The CDR3 is 14 residues long.